These 24 T cell receptor beta chains were sequenced from one sample in a study of T cells in Graves' hyperthyroidism and ophthalmopathy. Amplification of TCR beta CDR3 regions was performed using RNA transcripts as template. HTBI primers were the set used in a first-round RT-PCR of the TCR CDR3. TCRdb redid the calling of the multiplex PCR reads with MiXCR, one entry per CDR3 protein. The sample yields about 350,000 distinct CDR3 sequences, around 18% seen once. The sample taken for sequencing was blood. All receptors derive from a woman aged 40 to 50 with Graves' ophthalmopathy.

At least ten counts were recorded for this clonotype. This chain connects TRBV5-1 to TRBJ1-1; 9 bases line up with TRBD1. Germline values: CDR1 SGHRS, CDR2 YFSETQ. The V gene end was trimmed by 4 bases and the J gene end by 0 bases; junction bases not matched to a gene: 4. CDR3 length equals 15 residues. The CDR3 spells CASSTRTGVNTEAFF. In DNA, the CDR3 is TGCGCCAGCAGCACCAGGACAGGGGTGAACACTGAAGCTTTCTTT.

This clonotype showed up many times. CDR3 in amino acids: CASSPDRGSAGELFF. The CDR3 nucleotides read TGTGCCAGCAGCCCTGACAGGGGGTCGGCCGGGGAGCTGTTTTTT. The rearrangement uses TRBV7-9 and TRBJ2-2; 9 nucleotides agree with TRBD1. The germline V gene has CDR1 SEHNR and CDR2 FQNEAQ (reference sequence). Germline trimming cut 5 bases from V and 6 bases from J; bases unmatched to any gene: 7. The CDR3 totals 15 residues.

This chain joins TRBV7-2 and TRBJ2-7; 9 positions match TRBD2. The germline CDR1 and CDR2 sequences are SGHTA and FQGNSA. The junction had 11 bases not matched to a gene; V was cut back by 2 bases and J by 9 bases. This CDR3 spans 15 amino acids. Written as DNA, the CDR3 is TGTGCCAGCAGCTTACAGGGGACTAGCTCCCTGGCGCAGTACTTC. Translation gives CASSLQGTSSLAQYF.

This clonotype was observed many times. The chain recombines TRBV12-3 or TRBV12-4 with TRBJ2-7; D remains unclear. The CDR3 extends over 13 amino acids. V lost 5 bases and J 9 bases, leaving 17 bases between the germline ends. CDR3 sequence: CASSPLIGVGQYF. The CDR3 nucleotides read TGTGCCAGCAGTCCCCTTATAGGTGTCGGGCAGTACTTC.

This clonotype was seen repeatedly, ten times or more. The CDR3: CASSLRQGEQYF. In nucleotides, the CDR3 is TGTGCCAGCAGCTTAAGACAGGGCGAGCAGTACTTC. The rearrangement links TRBV13 to TRBJ2-7; 7 bases line up with TRBD1. The CDR3 contains 12 residues. Unmatched junction bases numbered 1, after V lost 2 bases and J lost 6 bases. Germline values: CDR1 PRHDT, CDR2 FYEKMQ (reference sequence).

This clonotype was observed at least ten times. The chain combines TRBV27 with TRBJ1-6; D uncertain. There are 19 residues in the CDR3. Trimming shortened V by 4 bases and J by 2 bases, and 21 bases separated the two germline ends. Germline CDR1 is MNHEY and CDR2 is SMNVEV (reference sequence). The CDR3 region has the DNA TGTGCCAGCAGTTCCCCCCGAGGTCCCGGACGGCCCTATAATTCACCCCTCCACTTT. As protein: CASSSPRGPGRPYNSPLHF.

Many counts were recorded for this clonotype. The chain employs TRBV4-2 and TRBJ2-7; TRBD1 matches 11 bases. V lost 2 bases and J lost 3; bases outside the gene matches: 3. CDR3 size: 15 residues. Germline V gives CDR1 LGHNA, CDR2 YNFKEQ. CDR3 DNA sequence: TGTGCCAGCAGCCAAACGGGACAGGGGGGCTACGAGCAGTACTTC. Encoded protein: CASSQTGQGGYEQYF.

In this sample, this clonotype turned up many times. The genes are TRBV6-2 or TRBV6-3 and TRBJ1-1; D is perhaps TRBD1 (6 bases). The V gene lost 6 bases and the J gene lost 5 bases, with 25 bases spanning the gap. There are 17 residues in the CDR3. From germline, CDR1 is MNHEY and CDR2 SVGEGT. The CDR3 nucleotides are TGTGCCAGCAGCCCGCCACAGGGAAAAGCCCGGGGGACTGAAGCTTTCTTT. Translating it yields CASSPPQGKARGTEAFF.

The genes are TRBV19 and TRBJ1-1; TRBD1 matches at 10 bases. This CDR3 has 15 residues. J gave up 5 bases and V 4 bases, and 7 bases lay outside the gene matches. Germline V gives CDR1 LNHDA, CDR2 SQIVND (reference sequence). The CDR3: CASSTRQGARTEAFF. DNA of the CDR3: TGTGCCAGTAGTACCCGACAGGGGGCTCGTACTGAAGCTTTCTTT.

This clonotype was counted ten times or more. The gene calls are TRBV13 and TRBJ2-5; D tentatively fits TRBD1 or TRBD2 (5 bases each). The V and J ends lost 5 bases and 4 bases respectively, with 11 bases between them. CDR3 length equals 13 residues. Germline CDR1 and CDR2: PRHDT and FYEKMQ (reference sequence). The CDR3 DNA is TGTGCCAGCAGCACTGGGGGTTCAGAGACCCAGTACTTC. It codes for CASSTGGSETQYF.

This clonotype was picked up many times. J is TRBJ2-1 and V is TRBV12-3 or TRBV12-4; TRBD1 matches 10 bases. The junction had 10 bases not matched to a gene; V was cut back by 8 bases and J by 6 bases. The CDR3 sequence is 15 residues long. CDR3 sequence: CASALVGTGVNEQFF. CDR3 coding DNA: TGTGCCAGCGCCCTAGTGGGGACAGGGGTCAATGAGCAGTTCTTC.

The rearrangement links TRBV3-1 to TRBJ2-7; D perhaps matches TRBD1 (6 bases). The CDR3 totals 14 residues. V lost 3 bases, J lost 4 bases, and 13 bases lay in between. Per germline, CDR1 LGHDT and CDR2 YNNKEL (reference sequence). The CDR3 protein is CASSQHRAPYEQYF. Written as DNA, the CDR3 is TGTGCCAGCAGCCAGCACAGGGCCCCTTACGAGCAGTACTTC.

On this clonotype itself: One base away lies a much larger clone, so this may be a sequencing read error. This rearrangement joins TRBV5-1 to TRBJ1-2; TRBD1 is a possible D gene (5 bases). Per the germline V gene, CDR1 is SGHRS and CDR2 is YFSETQ. This CDR3 is built from 13 residues. The CDR3, as DNA: TGCGCCAGCAACCCAGGGCTTAACCATGGCTACACCTTC. Residues: CASNPGLNHGYTF.

About this clonotype: One junction end does not reproduce the germline sequence, and a read error may be involved. J is TRBJ2-4 and V is TRBV2, with TRBD2 matching 10 bases. Germline V gene data show CDR1 as SNHLY and CDR2 as FYNNEI. The CDR3 extends over 16 amino acids. The DNA for the CDR3 is TGTGCCAGCGCTGGACTAGCGGCAACAGCCAAAAACATTCAGAACTTC. Its protein is CASAGLAATAKNIQNF.

Ten or more counts support this clonotype. The V and J genes are TRBV11-2 and TRBJ2-5; D call uncertain. Trimming cost V 5 bases and J 5 bases, with 15 bases left between them. From germline, CDR1 is SGHAT and CDR2 FQNNGV. The CDR3 spans 14 residues. CDR3: CASSHLKVGETQYF. The CDR3 DNA follows: TGTGCCAGCAGCCACCTAAAGGTTGGCGAGACCCAGTACTTC.

The rearrangement joins TRBV28 to TRBJ2-7; 7 bases line up with TRBD2. CDR3 length equals 15 residues. CDR1 and CDR2 from the germline V gene are MDHEN and SYDVKM. The V segment lost 5 bases and the J segment 0 bases; nucleotides outside the gene matches: 7. The CDR3 reads CASSRPGGYSYEQYF. For the CDR3, the DNA is TGTGCCAGCAGTCGGCCGGGGGGTTACTCCTACGAGCAGTACTTC.

This clonotype was seen at least ten times. This chain links TRBV5-8 with TRBJ2-4, with D uncertain. The germline V and J ends were trimmed by 2 bases and 1 base, with 7 bases remaining between them. Germline V gives CDR1 SGHTS, CDR2 YDEGEE. The CDR3 spans 14 residues. This CDR3 reads CASSFPPAKNIQYF. In nucleotides, the CDR3 is TGTGCCAGCAGCTTTCCCCCGGCCAAAAACATTCAGTACTTC. The full variable domain, in which reference TRBV5-8 and TRBJ2-4 provide the parts outside the CDR3, is EAGVTQSPTHLIKTRGQQATLRCSPISGHTSVYWYQQALGLGLQFLLWYDEGEERNRGNFPPRFSGRQFPNYSSELNVNALELEDSALYLCASSFPPAKNIQYFGAGTRLSVL.

This clonotype was detected ten times or more. This rearrangement joins TRBV13 to TRBJ1-1; weak D call: TRBD1 (6 bases). Germline CDR1 reads PRHDT; CDR2 reads FYEKMQ (reference sequence). The V gene lost 5 bases and the J gene lost 10 bases, with 20 bases spanning the gap. The CDR3 totals 14 residues. The CDR3 DNA sequence: TGTGCCAGCAGCCGCAAGTCTGGGGGGGCGGCAGCTTTCTTT. Its protein product is CASSRKSGGAAAFF.

This clonotype was seen repeatedly, ten times or more. This chain connects TRBV20-1 to TRBJ2-7; unclear D gene. The V end was cut by 6 bases, the J end by 3 bases, with 15 bases between. This CDR3 contains 13 residues. In germline, CDR1 is DFQATT, CDR2 SNEGSKA (reference sequence). CDR3 loop: CSARTRGGYEQYF. In DNA, the CDR3 is TGCAGTGCCCGAACCCGCGGCGGCTACGAGCAGTACTTC.

There are many counts of this clonotype. The chain recombines TRBV29-1 with TRBJ1-1; 7 positions agree with TRBD1. The CDR3 spans 13 residues. CDR1 SQVTM and CDR2 ANQGSEA come from the germline V gene. Trimming removed 2 bases from V and 7 bases from J; junction bases left unmatched: 7. CDR3: CSVENRGAFEAFF. The CDR3 bases are TGCAGCGTTGAAAACAGGGGCGCCTTTGAAGCTTTCTTT.

This clonotype was picked up many times. The chain uses TRBV5-1 and TRBJ1-2; D remains ambiguous. This CDR3 has 14 residues. V was cut by 0 bases and J by 7 bases, with 13 bases left in between. Germline assignment: CDR1 SGHRS and CDR2 YFSETQ. The CDR3 protein is CASSLAGATSGYTF. The DNA for the CDR3 is TGCGCCAGCAGCTTGGCTGGTGCAACTTCTGGCTACACCTTC.

The chain links TRBV6-1 to TRBJ2-5; 10 positions agree with TRBD2. The V gene end was trimmed by 1 base and the J gene end by 4 bases; junction bases not matched to a gene: 0. The CDR3 extends over 14 amino acids. The germline CDR1 and CDR2 sequences are MNHNS and SASEGT. CDR3 coding DNA: TGTGCCAGCAGTGAAGTAGCGGGAGGAGAGACCCAGTACTTC. It encodes CASSEVAGGETQYF.

This clonotype was detected ten times or more. The chain recombines TRBV19 with TRBJ1-5; D is unresolved. Per germline, CDR1 LNHDA and CDR2 SQIVND (reference sequence). Trimming took off 6 bases at V and 6 bases at J, with 15 bases between the two ends. This CDR3 has 14 residues. CDR3 residues: CASRHRNRVQPQHF. CDR3 DNA sequence: TGTGCCAGTAGGCACCGGAATCGTGTTCAGCCCCAGCATTTT.

The rearrangement joins TRBV12-5 to TRBJ1-1; no definite D call. The CDR3 totals 15 residues. Germline CDR1 reads LGHNT; CDR2 reads FRNRAP. Trimming cost V 0 bases and J 3 bases, with 11 bases left between them. The CDR3 DNA reads TGTGCTAGTGGTTTGGTACTGACCAGGCACACTGAAGCTTTCTTT. Translating it yields CASGLVLTRHTEAFF.